The clone carrying this T cell receptor beta chain was seen a few times. Individual cDNA molecules carried attached unique molecular identifiers. MiXCR, applied by TCRdb to the 5' RACE reads, yields one record per CDR3 protein. The data contain approximately 56,000 distinct CDR3 sequences, roughly 10% of them singletons. This CDR3 contains 15 residues. Germline CDR1 and CDR2: SGHRS and YFSETQ. Trimming removed 4 bases from V and 7 bases from J; junction bases left unmatched: 7. The data derive from a study of early T cells in non-severe SARS-CoV-2 infection. Study information: Unpaired chains resulted from sequencing bulk RNA of unsorted whole blood.

Sequenced: whole blood. The sequence derives from an adult who was a healthcare worker with PCR-confirmed SARS-CoV-2 infection or an uninfected control (not recorded which). The V call is TRBV5-1, the J call TRBJ2-1, with TRBD2 matching 11 bases. CDR3 protein: CASSLYLAGGNEQFF. In DNA form, the CDR3 reads TGCGCCAGCAGCCTCTACCTAGCGGGAGGTAATGAGCAGTTCTTC.